This T cell receptor (beta chain) is from a study of T cell repertoires in cytomegalovirus infection (dated by TCRdb to between 2017 and 2020). About the investigation overall: Donor HLA type was relevant to the analysis, as public TCR beta signatures indicated carriage of CMV infection together with the matching HLA type. General conclusions and limits of the study: The ex vivo response was dominated by HLA-C-restricted CMV-specific TCR beta clonotypes, which also provided the single most frequent clonotype in two of eight donors. Cumulative frequency of public TCR beta family members discriminated carriers of CMV infection plus the relevant HLA type in this cohort and an independent 352-donor cohort.

At the junction V is shortened by 5 bases and J by 0 bases; bases outside the gene matches: 11. CDR1 MNHEY and CDR2 SMNVEV are derived from the germline V gene (reference sequence). CDR3 length: 19 amino acids, cysteine to phenylalanine. The kept DNA is CDR3 alone, 57 bases in frame from the first base. Concerning this clonotype: Its antigen has not been determined. No much larger clone exists at a distance of one base, and base qualities are not known.

The sequencer listed for this sample is Illumina HiSeq 1500. The raw public data were reprocessed by TCRdb itself: fastp quality trimming at Q25, MiXCR clonotype calling, in-frame beta chains only. A single entry per CDR3 protein holds the most common genes and DNA from its merged rows. In all, the sample holds more than 400,000 distinct CDR3 sequences, and around 27% of those were seen once. The top ten clonotypes cover about 12% of the sample. The TCR originated in a human donor in good health (CMV status not recorded). Some clones in this sample may be carry-over from other donors' samples. The sequenced sample was PBMCs. The chain is made from TRBV27 and TRBJ2-3, with 13 bases matching TRBD2. The DNA is as follows: TGTGCCAGCAGTCCCAGGGGTACTAGCGGGAGGGCCAGCACAGATACGCAGTATTTT. This encodes CASSPRGTSGRASTDTQYF.